The T cell receptor beta chain under discussion was sequenced for a study of blood T cell repertoires in COVID-19. Study summary: Samples of COVID-19 (acute and convalescent) were obtained from the United States, Italy and Spain. The cDNA or gDNA used as material had been derived from T cells, B-cell-depleted T cells, or PBMCs.

Under the authors' procedure: Nucleated cell number was recorded as an estimate derived from reference gene primer amplification. Produced via immunoSEQ multiplex PCR; TCRdb's table is partial and in-frame only. That table furnishes V, J and clone size, whereas the DNA furnished D and trimming. The data hold about 260,000 clones, with approximately 87% observed a single time. V lost 4 bases to trimming and J lost 7 bases; unmatched junction nucleotides: 7. Germline assignment: CDR1 MNHEY and CDR2 SMNVEV (reference sequence). This CDR3 region has 14 residues. The source of this sequence is a woman aged 40-49 years who had recovered from COVID-19. The chain combines TRBV27 with TRBJ2-7; 10 bases align to TRBD1. Specimen: peripheral blood. DNA of the CDR3: TGTGCCAGCAGTTGGGACAGGGGAGCCTGGGAGCAGTACTTC. This codes for CASSWDRGAWEQYF.